These 21 T cell receptor beta chains share one sample of origin, sequenced in a study of response to subunit inactivated influenza vaccine. TCRdb reanalysed the RT-PCR reads using MiXCR and keeps one entry per CDR3 protein. The sample lists hundreds of thousands of distinct CDR3 sequences, around 8% occurring once. The source material was PBMCs from blood, sampled about 23 months after vaccination. The receptors were gathered from a man between 50 and 69 years old who received an inactivated influenza vaccine.

The rearrangement joins TRBV2 to TRBJ2-3; D gene uncertain. V was clipped by 7 bases and J by 5 bases, with 10 bases between them. This CDR3 has 12 residues. Germline CDR1 is SNHLY and CDR2 is FYNNEI. For the CDR3, the DNA is TGTGCCAGCACCACGGGCGGAGATACGCAGTATTTT. This encodes CASTTGGDTQYF.

This clonotype was counted only a few times. This rearrangement joins TRBV29-1 to TRBJ2-2, with unresolved D. The ends were cut back, 4 bases at V and 3 bases at J, with 6 bases in the middle. This CDR3 spans 12 amino acids. The germline CDR1 and CDR2 sequences are SQVTM and ANQGSEA. The CDR3 reads CSVVGHTGELFF. The CDR3 DNA sequence: TGCAGCGTTGTAGGTCACACCGGGGAGCTGTTTTTT.

The table lists this clonotype with many counts. The chain carries TRBV12-3 or TRBV12-4 and TRBJ1-5; TRBD1 might be the D (5 bases). Trimming removed 4 bases from V and 3 bases from J, with 16 bases in between. The CDR3 spans 16 residues. CDR3 protein: CASSSQGRENNQPQHF. Here the CDR3 DNA reads TGTGCCAGCAGTTCCCAGGGACGGGAAAACAATCAGCCCCAGCATTTT.

This clonotype was counted a few times. One base away lies a much larger clone, so this may be a sequencing read error. The V call is TRBV5-1, the J call TRBJ2-7; D gene unclear. The ends were cut back, 4 bases at V and 2 bases at J, with 16 bases in the middle. CDR1 and CDR2 from the germline V gene are SGHRS and YFSETQ. The CDR3 runs 15 residues. CDR3 in amino acids: CASSISGVDPYEQYF. In nucleotides, the CDR3 is TGCGCCAGCAGCATAAGTGGGGTCGACCCCTACGAGCAGTACTTC.

This clonotype was seen many times. The rearrangement joins TRBV4-2 to TRBJ2-7; weak D call: TRBD1 (6 bases). This CDR3 is 16 amino acids long. The germline V gene encodes CDR1 LGHNA and CDR2 YNFKEQ. Trimming stripped 0 bases from V and 3 bases from J, with 15 bases between. The CDR3 spells CASSQEALGGFYEQYF. DNA of the CDR3: TGTGCCAGCAGCCAAGAGGCCTTAGGGGGTTTCTACGAGCAGTACTTC.

This clonotype was recorded at least ten times. The V call is TRBV12-3 or TRBV12-4, the J call TRBJ2-5; 12 bases fit TRBD1. Trimming at V came to 5 bases and at J to 6 bases, leaving 7 bases not matched to a gene. The CDR3 runs 15 residues. CDR3: CASSPRGQGAKTQYF. The CDR3 coding sequence is TGTGCCAGCAGTCCTCGGGGACAGGGGGCGAAGACCCAGTACTTC.

The rearrangement uses TRBV6-2 or TRBV6-3 and TRBJ2-1; D ambiguous. In germline, CDR1 is MNHEY, CDR2 SVGEGT. Trimming pared 6 bases from V and 9 bases from J, leaving 18 bases between. The CDR3 is 14 amino acids. CDR3 coding DNA: TGTGCCAGCAGAACCGATTCCAGCTTTGGTGAGCAGTTCTTC. Its translation is CASRTDSSFGEQFF.

This clonotype was observed many times. This chain links TRBV12-3 or TRBV12-4 with TRBJ2-3; D is unresolved. V was pared by 2 bases and J by 5 bases, with 2 bases between. The CDR3 consists of 11 residues. The CDR3 spells CASSLLDTQYF. CDR3 bases: TGTGCCAGCAGTTTACTAGATACGCAGTATTTT.

This clonotype appeared many times. The genes are TRBV6-5 and TRBJ2-7, with 11 bases matching TRBD1. Germline V gene lookup returns CDR1 MNHEY and CDR2 SVGAGI. V was clipped by 4 bases and J by 0 bases; unmatched bases: 11. The CDR3 spans 18 residues. As DNA, the CDR3 is TGTGCCAGCAGTTCCCACTCCGGGACAGGGGGAATCTCCTACGAGCAGTACTTC. It translates to CASSSHSGTGGISYEQYF.

The V and J genes are TRBV5-1 and TRBJ1-2, with 8 nucleotides matching TRBD1. Germline values: CDR1 SGHRS, CDR2 YFSETQ. V lost 3 bases to trimming and J lost 6 bases; unmatched junction nucleotides: 13. The CDR3 is made up of 16 amino acids. In DNA form, the CDR3 reads TGCGCCAGCAGCTCGGGCACAGGGGGAAAGGAGAATGGCTACACCTTC. This translates into CASSSGTGGKENGYTF.

Only a few counts were recorded for this clonotype. This sequence joins TRBV20-1 and TRBJ2-7; possibly TRBD1 for D (7 bases). The germline gives CDR1 DFQATT, CDR2 SNEGSKA (reference sequence). Trimming left V 6 bases short and J 0 bases short, with 15 bases between. The CDR3 has 14 residues. Written as DNA, the CDR3 is TGCAGTGCAGGCGGGACAGCCAACTCCTACGAGCAGTACTTC. Translated: CSAGGTANSYEQYF.

This clonotype was seen a few times. The V and J genes are TRBV7-2 and TRBJ1-2, with no clear D. Germline lookup yields CDR1 SGHTA and CDR2 FQGNSA. Between the trimmed V and J ends, which lost 3 bases and 6 bases, there was a span of 8 bases. This CDR3 spans 12 amino acids. For the CDR3, the DNA is TGTGCCAGCAGCTTCAGCCAACATGGCTACACCTTC. This sequence encodes CASSFSQHGYTF. Filled out from reference TRBV7-2 and TRBJ1-2, the complete variable domain reads GAGVSQSPSNKVTEKGKDVELRCDPISGHTALYWYRQSLGQGLEFLIYFQGNSAPDKSGLPSDRFSAERTGGSVSTLTIQRTQQEDSAVYLCASSFSQHGYTFGSGTRLTVV.

The V call is TRBV27, the J call TRBJ2-6; D is perhaps TRBD1 (5 bases). CDR3 length equals 20 residues. Trimming removed 1 base at V and 0 bases at J, with 19 bases between. CDR1 is MNHEY and CDR2 is SMNVEV in the germline V gene (reference sequence). The CDR3 protein is CASSLFPLGAVSSGANVLTF. The CDR3 bases are TGTGCCAGCAGTTTATTCCCCTTAGGGGCCGTTAGCTCTGGGGCCAACGTCCTGACTTTC.

This clonotype was observed at least ten times. This chain joins TRBV5-1 and TRBJ2-3, with D tentatively TRBD1 (5 bases). Germline V lookup: CDR1 SGHRS, CDR2 YFSETQ. Trimming stripped 5 bases from V and 5 bases from J, with 9 bases between. The CDR3 totals 12 residues. The CDR3 DNA is TGCGCCAGCAGGCAGGGTAGAGATACGCAGTATTTT. As protein: CASRQGRDTQYF.

This rearrangement joins TRBV30 to TRBJ2-2, with unresolved D. Germline CDR1 is GTSNPN and CDR2 is SVGIG (reference sequence). The CDR3 has 14 amino acids. Trimming removed 0 bases from V and 2 bases from J, with 7 bases in between. The DNA for the CDR3 is TGTGCCTGGAGTGTCGGCCACAACACCGGGGAGCTGTTTTTT. The encoded protein is CAWSVGHNTGELFF.

This clonotype was seen a few times. The chain combines TRBV2 with TRBJ1-2, with D possibly matching TRBD1 (6 bases). The CDR3 sequence is 12 residues long. Trimming cost V 8 bases and J 3 bases, with 10 bases left between them. Germline CDR1 reads SNHLY; CDR2 reads FYNNEI. As DNA, the CDR3 is TGTGCCAGCTCAGGGGAGGACTATGGCTACACCTTC. Its protein is CASSGEDYGYTF.

A few counts support this clonotype. V and J are TRBV7-8 and TRBJ1-1; 8 bases map to TRBD1. The CDR3 runs to 13 residues. The trim removed 5 bases at V and 6 bases at J, leaving 5 bases unmatched. The germline CDR1 and CDR2 sequences are SGHVS and FQNEAQ. The CDR3 reads CASSSRGHAEAFF. The CDR3 coding sequence is TGTGCCAGCAGCAGCAGGGGGCACGCTGAAGCTTTCTTT.

There are many counts of this clonotype. The chain uses TRBV27 and TRBJ1-2; D unresolved. The V gene's germline CDR1 is MNHEY and CDR2 SMNVEV (reference sequence). The V and J ends lost 4 bases and 6 bases respectively, with 18 bases between them. The CDR3 has 15 residues. The CDR3 bases are TGTGCCAGCAGTTCAGACCTAGGATTGAGGAATGGCTACACCTTC. Residues: CASSSDLGLRNGYTF.

The gene calls are TRBV5-1 and TRBJ2-1; tentatively, D is TRBD2 (6 bases). Trimming took off 4 bases at V and 9 bases at J, with 14 bases between the two ends. Germline V CDR1 and CDR2: SGHRS, YFSETQ. This CDR3 contains 13 residues. The CDR3 here is CASSPDRRGEQFF. CDR3 in DNA: TGCGCCAGCAGCCCGGACCGGCGGGGTGAGCAGTTCTTC.

This clonotype has at least ten counts. This sequence joins TRBV12-3 or TRBV12-4 and TRBJ1-3; unclear D gene. V gave up 3 bases and J gave up 8 bases, with 5 bases separating them. CDR3 length: 11 amino acids. As DNA, the CDR3 is TGTGCCAGCAGTTTGGGGTACACCATATATTTT. Protein product: CASSLGYTIYF.

This clonotype came up many times. The gene calls are TRBV5-1 and TRBJ1-1; 10 nucleotides agree with TRBD1. CDR3 length equals 17 residues. V shed 4 bases and J 1 base; nucleotides not matched to a gene: 10. Germline values: CDR1 SGHRS, CDR2 YFSETQ. The chain's CDR3 is CASSRTGTGVTNTEAFF. The CDR3 DNA sequence: TGCGCCAGCAGCCGAACCGGGACAGGGGTGACGAACACTGAAGCTTTCTTT.